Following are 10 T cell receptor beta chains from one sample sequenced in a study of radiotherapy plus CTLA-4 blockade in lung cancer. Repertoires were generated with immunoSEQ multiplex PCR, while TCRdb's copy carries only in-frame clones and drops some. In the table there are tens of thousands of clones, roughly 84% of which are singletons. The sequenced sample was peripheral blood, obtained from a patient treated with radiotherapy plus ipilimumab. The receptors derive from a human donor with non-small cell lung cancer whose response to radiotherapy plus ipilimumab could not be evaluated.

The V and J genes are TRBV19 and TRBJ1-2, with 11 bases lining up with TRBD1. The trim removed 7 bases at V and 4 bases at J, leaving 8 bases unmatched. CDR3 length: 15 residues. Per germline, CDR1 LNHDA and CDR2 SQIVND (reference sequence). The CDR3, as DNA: TGTGCCAGTACCAGGGGGGACAGGGGGGTCTATGGCTACACCTTC. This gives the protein CASTRGDRGVYGYTF.

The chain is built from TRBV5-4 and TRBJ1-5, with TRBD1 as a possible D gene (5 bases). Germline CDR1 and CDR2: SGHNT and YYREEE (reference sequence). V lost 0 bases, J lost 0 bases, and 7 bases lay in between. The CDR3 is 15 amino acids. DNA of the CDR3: TGTGCCAGCAGCTTGGGCGGGGCTAGCAATCAGCCCCAGCATTTT. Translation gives CASSLGGASNQPQHF.

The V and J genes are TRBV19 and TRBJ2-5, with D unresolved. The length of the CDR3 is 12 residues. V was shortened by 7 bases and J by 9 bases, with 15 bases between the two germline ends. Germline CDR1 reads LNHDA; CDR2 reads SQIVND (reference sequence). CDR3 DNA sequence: TGTGCCAGTACCACTCCACCGGGTTCCCAGTACTTC. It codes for CASTTPPGSQYF.

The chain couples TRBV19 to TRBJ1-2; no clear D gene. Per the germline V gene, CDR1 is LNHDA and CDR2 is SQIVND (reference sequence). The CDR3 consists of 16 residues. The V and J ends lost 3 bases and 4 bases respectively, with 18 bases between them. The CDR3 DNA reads TGTGCCAGTAGTATTGCAACGTCACGTAGGAGCTATGGCTACACCTTC. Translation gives CASSIATSRRSYGYTF.

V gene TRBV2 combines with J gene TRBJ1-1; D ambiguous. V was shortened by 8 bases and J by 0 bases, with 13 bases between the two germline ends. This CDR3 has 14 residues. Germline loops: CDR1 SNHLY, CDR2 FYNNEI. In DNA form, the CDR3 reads TGTGCCAGCCTGAGGGAAACAGTGAACACTGAAGCTTTCTTT. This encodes CASLRETVNTEAFF.

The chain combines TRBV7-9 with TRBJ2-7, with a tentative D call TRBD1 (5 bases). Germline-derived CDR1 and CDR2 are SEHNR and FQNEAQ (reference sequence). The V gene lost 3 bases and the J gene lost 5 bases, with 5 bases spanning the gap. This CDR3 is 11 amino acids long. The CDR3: CASSFRDEQYF. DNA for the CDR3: TGTGCCAGCAGCTTCAGGGACGAGCAGTACTTC.

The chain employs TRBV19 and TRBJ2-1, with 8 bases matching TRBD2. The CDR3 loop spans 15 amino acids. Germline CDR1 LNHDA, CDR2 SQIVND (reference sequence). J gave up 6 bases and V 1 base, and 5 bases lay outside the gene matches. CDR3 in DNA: TGTGCCAGTAGTATAGGTAGGACTAGCTCCAATGAGCAGTTCTTC. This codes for CASSIGRTSSNEQFF.

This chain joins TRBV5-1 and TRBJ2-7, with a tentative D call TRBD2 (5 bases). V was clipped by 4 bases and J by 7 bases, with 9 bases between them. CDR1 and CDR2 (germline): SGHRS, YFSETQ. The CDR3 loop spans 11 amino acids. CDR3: CASSGSGEQYF. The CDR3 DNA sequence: TGCGCCAGCAGCGGATCGGGGGAGCAGTACTTC. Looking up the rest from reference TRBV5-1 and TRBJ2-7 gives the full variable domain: KAGVTQTPRYLIKTRGQQVTLSCSPISGHRSVSWYQQTPGQGLQFLFEYFSETQRNKGNFPGRFSGRQFSNSRSEMNVSTLELGDSALYLCASSGSGEQYFGPGTRLTVT.

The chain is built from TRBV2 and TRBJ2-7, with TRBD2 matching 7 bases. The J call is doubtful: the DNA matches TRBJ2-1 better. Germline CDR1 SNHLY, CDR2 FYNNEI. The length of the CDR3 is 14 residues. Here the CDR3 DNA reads TGTGCCAGCAGTGAACGGGGGGCCTACAATGAGCAGTTCTTC. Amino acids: CASSERGAYNEQFF.

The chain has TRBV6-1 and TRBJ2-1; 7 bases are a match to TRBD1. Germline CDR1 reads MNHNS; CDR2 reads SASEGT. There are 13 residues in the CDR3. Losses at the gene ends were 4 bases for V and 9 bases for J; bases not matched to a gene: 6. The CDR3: CASSGQGRGEQFF. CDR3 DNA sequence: TGTGCCAGCAGTGGACAGGGTCGCGGTGAGCAGTTCTTC.